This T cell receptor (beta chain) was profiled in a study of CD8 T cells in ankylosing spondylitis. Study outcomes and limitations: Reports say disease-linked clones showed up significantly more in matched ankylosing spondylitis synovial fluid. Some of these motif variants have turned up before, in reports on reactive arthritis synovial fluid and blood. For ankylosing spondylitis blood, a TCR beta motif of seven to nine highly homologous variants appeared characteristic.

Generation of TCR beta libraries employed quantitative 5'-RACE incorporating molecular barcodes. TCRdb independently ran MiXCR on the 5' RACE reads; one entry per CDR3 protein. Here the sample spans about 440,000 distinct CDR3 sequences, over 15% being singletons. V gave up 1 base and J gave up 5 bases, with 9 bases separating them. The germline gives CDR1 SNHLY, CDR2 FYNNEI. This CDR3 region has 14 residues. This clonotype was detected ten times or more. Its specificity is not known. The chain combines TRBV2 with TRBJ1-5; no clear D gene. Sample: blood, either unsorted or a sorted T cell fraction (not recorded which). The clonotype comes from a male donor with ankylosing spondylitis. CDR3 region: CASSEERVYQPQHF. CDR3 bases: TGTGCCAGCAGTGAAGAGAGGGTTTATCAGCCCCAGCATTTT.